The entry that follows covers one TCR beta chain sequence. At one of its ends the junction is not consistent with the germline gene, which may arise from a read error. These data originate in a study of technical replicates of blood from four donors. Sequencing used immunoSEQ multiplex PCR; TCRdb keeps in-frame clones, though not all of them. Of more than 65,000 clones in the sample, around 92% were seen once. Germline V gene data show CDR1 as SGHTA and CDR2 as FQGNSA. The CDR3 length is 14 residues. Sequenced material: T cells isolated from PBMCs. The sequence derives from a human donor in good health. The chain links TRBV7-2 to TRBJ2-7; 12 bases are shared with TRBD2. The CDR3: CASSFYDGLAGRDF. CDR3 bases: TGTGCCAGCAGCTTTTATGACGGACTAGCGGGAAGGGACTTC.